This T cell receptor beta chain appears in the sequencing data of a study of blood T cell repertoires in COVID-19. The overall study: Sites in the United States, Italy and Spain provided acute and convalescent COVID-19 samples. Sample material is recorded as cDNA or gDNA derived from T cells, B-cell-depleted T cells, or PBMCs.

The V gene end was trimmed by 6 bases and the J gene end by 7 bases; junction bases not matched to a gene: 8. Per the germline V gene, CDR1 is KGHSH and CDR2 is LQKENI. The CDR3 runs 14 residues. Original processing notes: How many nucleated cells were present was estimated from reference gene primer amplification. The assay was immunoSEQ multiplex PCR, and TCRdb's table has in-frame clones only and misses some. The V and J calls and clone size come from that table; D and trimming were worked out from the DNA. Among hundreds of thousands of clones, approximately 85% were seen once, and the ten largest hold 12%.

The sequence was collected from a woman in her sixties or seventies with active or convalescent COVID-19. V gene TRBV18 combines with J gene TRBJ1-2; 10 bases are shared with TRBD1. Material: peripheral blood. Here the CDR3 DNA reads TGTGCCAGCTCTCCCCGGACAGGGGGAGGTGGCTACACCTTC. Translating it yields CASSPRTGGGGYTF.